These 16 T cell receptor beta chains were sequenced from one sample in a study of T cell changes during pregnancy in multiple sclerosis (dated by TCRdb to the late 2010s). Library construction relied on the immunoSEQ multiplex PCR assay. TCRdb's version of the immuneACCESS table is confined to in-frame rearrangements and falls short of the full clone set. An unresolved V gene accounts for under half of the shortfall where checked; the remainder is of unknown origin. The sample table lists roughly 44,000 clones, 88% of them with a count of one. The ten biggest clones cover about 6% of the sample. The sample in question was CD8+ T cells from peripheral blood mononuclear cells, obtained after pregnancy. The source is a female donor in good health, enrolled as a control in a pregnancy study.

This clone was detected once. The chain employs TRBV6-1 and TRBJ2-7; 9 bases are a match to TRBD2. After removal of 10 bases from V and 3 bases from J, the junction contained 7 bases not matched to a gene. This CDR3 is built from 13 residues. Germline V lookup: CDR1 MNHNS, CDR2 SASEGT. The CDR3 DNA follows: TGTGCCACCGGGGGGACTAGCTTCTACGAGCAGTACTTC. This gives the protein CATGGTSFYEQYF.

The chain couples TRBV7-3 to TRBJ2-7; a possible D gene is TRBD1 (5 bases). The CDR3 covers 13 residues. V was cut by 5 bases and J by 5 bases, with 13 bases left in between. Germline V lookup: CDR1 SGHTA, CDR2 FQGTGA. This CDR3 reads CASSLKVRDEQYF. CDR3 in DNA: TGTGCCAGCAGCCTAAAGGTCAGGGACGAGCAGTACTTC.

The genes are TRBV11-3 and TRBJ2-3; no clear D gene. Germline V lookup: CDR1 SGHNT, CDR2 YENEEA. Trimming removed 3 bases at V and 4 bases at J, with 8 bases between. This CDR3 is 13 amino acids long. The DNA of the CDR3 is TGTGCCAGCAGCTTTCTTTTCGCAGATACGCAGTATTTT. Its translation: CASSFLFADTQYF.

V usage is TRBV5-4 and J usage is TRBJ1-1; D is unresolved. V was shortened by 1 base and J by 0 bases, with 10 bases between the two germline ends. The CDR3 covers 15 residues. Germline loops: CDR1 SGHNT, CDR2 YYREEE (reference sequence). The CDR3 DNA is TGTGCCAGCAGCTTGTTGCAGGCCATGAACACTGAAGCTTTCTTT. Translation: CASSLLQAMNTEAFF.

The chain is built from TRBV18 and TRBJ1-5, with D possibly TRBD1 on 5 matching bases. Trimming removed 2 bases at V and 4 bases at J, with 9 bases between. Germline CDR1 is KGHSH and CDR2 is LQKENI. This CDR3 has 14 amino acids. The CDR3 nucleotides read TGTGCCAGCTCACCAGGGGGGGGTAATCAGCCCCAGCATTTT. This gives the protein CASSPGGGNQPQHF.

This chain connects TRBV27 to TRBJ2-3, with TRBD1 matching over 7 bases. The CDR3 totals 14 residues. Germline CDR1 and CDR2: MNHEY and SMNVEV (reference sequence). V shed 4 bases and J 3 bases; nucleotides not matched to a gene: 4. CDR3 in amino acids: CASSWAQGTDTQYF. CDR3 in DNA: TGTGCCAGCAGTTGGGCACAGGGGACAGATACGCAGTATTTT.

The rearrangement links TRBV9 to TRBJ2-2, with 11 bases lining up with TRBD2. This CDR3 has 19 residues. The junction had 10 bases not matched to a gene; V was cut back by 0 bases and J by 3 bases. Germline loops: CDR1 SGDLS, CDR2 YYNGEE. The CDR3 loop is CASSVEVSSGGPYTGELFF. CDR3 nucleotide sequence: TGTGCCAGCAGCGTAGAGGTGTCTAGCGGGGGGCCCTACACCGGGGAGCTGTTTTTT. Together with reference TRBV9 and TRBJ2-2, the CDR3 gives the full variable domain: DSGVTQTPKHLITATGQRVTLRCSPRSGDLSVYWYQQSLDQGLQFLIQYYNGEERAKGNILERFSAQQFPDLHSELNLSSLELGDSALYFCASSVEVSSGGPYTGELFFGEGSRLTVL.

V and J are TRBV4-1 and TRBJ1-5; D is ambiguous. V was clipped by 2 bases and J by 3 bases, with 5 bases between them. Germline lookup yields CDR1 MGHRA and CDR2 YSYEKL. CDR3 length: 13 amino acids. CDR3 DNA: TGCGCCAGCAGCCAATCAGACAATCAGCCCCAGCATTTT. It codes for CASSQSDNQPQHF.

The chain joins TRBV4-3 to TRBJ2-2, with D possibly being TRBD1 (6 bases). Germline CDR1 is LGHNA and CDR2 is YSLEER. CDR3 length: 17 residues. V lost 3 bases, J lost 0 bases, and 14 bases lay in between. DNA for the CDR3: TGCGCCAGCAGCCATCACACTCACAGGGCGAACACCGGGGAGCTGTTTTTT. It specifies CASSHHTHRANTGELFF.

On this clone itself: A much larger clone differs by one base, so this may be a read error. V is TRBV9 and J is TRBJ1-2, with no clear D. The V and J ends lost 4 bases and 3 bases respectively, with 19 bases between them. This CDR3 spans 16 amino acids. Germline CDR1 is SGDLS and CDR2 is YYNGEE. The DNA of the CDR3 is TGTGCCAGCAGCTTTAATAGGGAGCTAAATGACTATGGCTACACCTTC. Amino acids: CASSFNRELNDYGYTF.

The chain combines TRBV14 with TRBJ2-2, with 12 bases matching TRBD2. V shed 0 bases, J shed 4 bases, and the junction held 9 bases outside the gene matches. The CDR3 consists of 19 residues. Germline assignment: CDR1 SGHDN and CDR2 FVKESK. CDR3 sequence reads: CASSQDVRLAGAFTGELFF. The CDR3, as DNA: TGTGCCAGCAGCCAAGATGTAAGACTAGCGGGGGCGTTCACCGGGGAGCTGTTTTTT.

The CDR3 DNA reads as TGTGCCAGCAGTTCGGGTGGACAGGGTGTAGAGGGCTACACCTTC. Its protein product is CASSSGGQGVEGYTF. V usage is TRBV6-6 and J usage is TRBJ1-2; 8 nucleotides agree with TRBD1. V lost 4 bases and J lost 8; bases outside the gene matches: 12. Germline lookup yields CDR1 MNHNY and CDR2 SVGAGI (reference sequence). The CDR3 runs 15 residues.

The gene calls are TRBV7-9 and TRBJ1-1; 12 nucleotides line up with TRBD1. J lost 8 bases, V lost 3 bases, and 7 bases had no gene match. The germline CDR1 and CDR2 sequences are SEHNR and FQNEAQ (reference sequence). The CDR3 loop spans 15 amino acids. CDR3 in DNA: TGTGCCAGCAGCTTGGGGACAGGGGGCGCGAAGGAAGCTTTCTTT. As protein: CASSLGTGGAKEAFF.

CDR3 sequence reads: CAWSPGGGYEQYF. CDR3 sequence (DNA): TGTGCCTGGAGCCCCGGGGGGGGCTACGAGCAGTACTTC. The V gene is TRBV30, the J gene TRBJ2-7; 8 bases align to TRBD2. The CDR3 runs to 13 residues. V lost 3 bases and J lost 3; bases outside the gene matches: 4. Germline-derived CDR1 and CDR2 are GTSNPN and SVGIG (reference sequence).

The chain employs TRBV6-4 and TRBJ2-1; the match to TRBD2 covers 13 bases. Germline V lookup: CDR1 MRHNA, CDR2 SNTAGT. This CDR3 has 15 amino acids. Losses at the gene ends were 6 bases for V and 6 bases for J; bases not matched to a gene: 5. The CDR3 reads CASRLTSGGPNEQFF. CDR3 nucleotides: TGTGCCAGCAGACTGACTAGCGGGGGGCCCAATGAGCAGTTCTTC.

The chain has TRBV7-9 and TRBJ2-7; a possible D gene is TRBD2 (5 bases). Germline CDR1 and CDR2: SEHNR and FQNEAQ (reference sequence). The CDR3 is 15 amino acids. Trimming stripped 5 bases from V and 6 bases from J, with 20 bases between. The CDR3 region has the DNA TGTGCCAGCAGCCGTGTCATCGGGGTCCAAGGCGAGCAGTACTTC. Encoded protein: CASSRVIGVQGEQYF. The full variable domain, in which reference TRBV7-9 and TRBJ2-7 provide the parts outside the CDR3, is DTGVSQNPRHKITKRGQNVTFRCDPISEHNRLYWYRQTLGQGPEFLTYFQNEAQLEKSRLLSDRFSAERPKGSFSTLEIQRTEQGDSAMYLCASSRVIGVQGEQYFGPGTRLTVT.